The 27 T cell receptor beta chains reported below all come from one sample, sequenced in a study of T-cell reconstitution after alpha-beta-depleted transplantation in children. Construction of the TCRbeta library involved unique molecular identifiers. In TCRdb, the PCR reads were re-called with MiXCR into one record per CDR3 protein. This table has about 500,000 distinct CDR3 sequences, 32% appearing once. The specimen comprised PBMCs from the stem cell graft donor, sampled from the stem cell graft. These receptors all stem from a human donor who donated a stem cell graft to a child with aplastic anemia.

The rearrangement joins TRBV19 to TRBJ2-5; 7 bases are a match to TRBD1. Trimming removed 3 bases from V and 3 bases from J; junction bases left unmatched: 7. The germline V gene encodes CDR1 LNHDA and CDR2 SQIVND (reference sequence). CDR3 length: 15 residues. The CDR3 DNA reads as TGTGCCAGTAGTATTATGGGGGACAGAGAAGAGACCCAGTACTTC. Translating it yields CASSIMGDREETQYF.

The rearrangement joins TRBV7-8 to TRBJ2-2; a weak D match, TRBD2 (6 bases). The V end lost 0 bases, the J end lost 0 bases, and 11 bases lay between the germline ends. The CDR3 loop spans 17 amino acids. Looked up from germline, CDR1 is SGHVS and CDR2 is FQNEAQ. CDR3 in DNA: TGTGCCAGCAGCTTAGCCCTGGCGGGATCGAACACCGGGGAGCTGTTTTTT. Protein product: CASSLALAGSNTGELFF.

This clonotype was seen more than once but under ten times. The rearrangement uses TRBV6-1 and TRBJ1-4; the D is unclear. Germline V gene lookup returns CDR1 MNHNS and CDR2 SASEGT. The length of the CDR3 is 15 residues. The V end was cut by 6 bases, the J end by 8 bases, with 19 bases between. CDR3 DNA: TGTGCCAGCAGGGATCCGGGAGCCGCCGAGGAAAAACTGTTTTTT. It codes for CASRDPGAAEEKLFF.

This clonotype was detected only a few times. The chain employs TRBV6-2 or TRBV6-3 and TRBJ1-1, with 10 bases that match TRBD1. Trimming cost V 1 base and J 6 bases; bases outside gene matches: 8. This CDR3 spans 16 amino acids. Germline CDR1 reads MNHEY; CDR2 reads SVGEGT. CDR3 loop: CASSYWDRGEHAEAFF. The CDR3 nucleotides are TGTGCCAGCAGTTACTGGGACAGGGGTGAACACGCTGAAGCTTTCTTT.

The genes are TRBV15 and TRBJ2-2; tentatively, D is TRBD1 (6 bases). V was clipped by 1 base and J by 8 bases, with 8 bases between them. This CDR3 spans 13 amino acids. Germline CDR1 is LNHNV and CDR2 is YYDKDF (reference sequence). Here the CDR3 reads CATSRGGPGELFF. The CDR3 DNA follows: TGTGCCACCAGCAGAGGGGGGCCAGGGGAGCTGTTTTTT.

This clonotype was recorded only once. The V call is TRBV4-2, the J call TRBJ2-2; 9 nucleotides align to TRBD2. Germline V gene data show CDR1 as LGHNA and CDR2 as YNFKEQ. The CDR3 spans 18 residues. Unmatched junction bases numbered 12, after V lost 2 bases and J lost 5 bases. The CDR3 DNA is TGTGCCAGCAGCCAACCCTATATGGTAGCGGGAGAAACCGGGGAGCTGTTTTTT. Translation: CASSQPYMVAGETGELFF.

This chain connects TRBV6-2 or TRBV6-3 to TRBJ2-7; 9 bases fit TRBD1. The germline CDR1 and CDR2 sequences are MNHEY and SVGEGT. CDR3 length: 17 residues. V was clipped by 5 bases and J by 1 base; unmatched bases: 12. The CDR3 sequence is CASSGGQGLSLSYEQYF. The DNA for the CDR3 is TGTGCCAGCAGTGGCGGACAGGGGCTATCCTTATCCTACGAGCAGTACTTC.

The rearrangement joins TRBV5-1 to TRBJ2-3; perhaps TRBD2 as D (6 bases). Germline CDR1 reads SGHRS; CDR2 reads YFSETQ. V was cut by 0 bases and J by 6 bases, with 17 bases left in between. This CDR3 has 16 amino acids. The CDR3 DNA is TGCGCCAGCAGCTTGGTGGAACGGAGCCGGGGGGATACGCAGTATTTT. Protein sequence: CASSLVERSRGDTQYF.

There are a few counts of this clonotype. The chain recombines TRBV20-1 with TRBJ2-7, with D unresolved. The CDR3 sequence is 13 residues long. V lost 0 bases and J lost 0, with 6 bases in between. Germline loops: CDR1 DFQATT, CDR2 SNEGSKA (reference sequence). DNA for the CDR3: TGCAGTGCTAGAGACTCTGACTCCTACGAGCAGTACTTC. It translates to CSARDSDSYEQYF.

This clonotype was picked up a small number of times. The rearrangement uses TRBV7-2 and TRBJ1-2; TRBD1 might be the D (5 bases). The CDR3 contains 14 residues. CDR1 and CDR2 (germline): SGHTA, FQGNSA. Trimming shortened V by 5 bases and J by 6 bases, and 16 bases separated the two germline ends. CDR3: CASSINQGGHGYTF. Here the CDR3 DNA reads TGTGCCAGCAGCATCAATCAGGGTGGCCATGGCTACACCTTC.

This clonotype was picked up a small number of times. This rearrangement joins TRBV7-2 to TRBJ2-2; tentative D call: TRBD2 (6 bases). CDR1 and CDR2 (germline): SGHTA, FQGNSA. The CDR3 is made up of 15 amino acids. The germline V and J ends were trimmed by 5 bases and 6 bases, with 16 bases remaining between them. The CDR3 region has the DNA TGTGCCAGCAGCCCCGCGACGGGAGTAGCCGGGGAGCTGTTTTTT. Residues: CASSPATGVAGELFF.

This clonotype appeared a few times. CDR3 DNA sequence: TGTGCCAGCAGCTTGGGGACTAGTGTCGATGAGCAGTTCTTC. Its protein product is CASSLGTSVDEQFF. V gene TRBV7-2 combines with J gene TRBJ2-1; 8 bases are shared with TRBD2. The junction had 6 bases not matched to a gene; V was cut back by 3 bases and J by 8 bases. Germline assignment: CDR1 SGHTA and CDR2 FQGNSA. This CDR3 region has 14 residues.

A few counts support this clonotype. The CDR3 DNA sequence: TGTGCCAGCAGCGGAACTTCGAACACCGGGGAGCTGTTTTTT. As protein: CASSGTSNTGELFF. V and J are TRBV6-1 and TRBJ2-2; D call uncertain. The CDR3 is made up of 14 amino acids. The germline CDR1 and CDR2 sequences are MNHNS and SASEGT. Trimming shortened V by 6 bases and J by 0 bases, and 8 bases separated the two germline ends.

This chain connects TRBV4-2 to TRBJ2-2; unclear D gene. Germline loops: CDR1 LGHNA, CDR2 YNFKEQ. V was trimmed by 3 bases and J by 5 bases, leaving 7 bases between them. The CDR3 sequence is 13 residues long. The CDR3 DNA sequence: TGTGCCAGCAGCCACTGGGGAACCGGGGAGCTGTTTTTT. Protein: CASSHWGTGELFF.

The DNA for the CDR3 is TGCAGTGCTAGCAACCGTGGACTGCCTCGGGAAAAACTGTTTTTT. As protein: CSASNRGLPREKLFF. This chain joins TRBV20-1 and TRBJ1-4; no clear D. Germline V CDR1 and CDR2: DFQATT, SNEGSKA (reference sequence). The V end lost 3 bases, the J end lost 8 bases, and 19 bases lay between the germline ends. The CDR3 is 15 amino acids.

DNA for the CDR3: TGTGCCAGCAGCCCCCGGCAGGGATGGGGAGGGATTCAAGAGACCCAGTACTTC. Translating it yields CASSPRQGWGGIQETQYF. The chain has TRBV11-2 and TRBJ2-5; 7 nucleotides align to TRBD2. Germline-derived CDR1 and CDR2 are SGHAT and FQNNGV. The V segment lost 5 bases and the J segment 2 bases; nucleotides outside the gene matches: 17. The CDR3 extends over 18 amino acids.

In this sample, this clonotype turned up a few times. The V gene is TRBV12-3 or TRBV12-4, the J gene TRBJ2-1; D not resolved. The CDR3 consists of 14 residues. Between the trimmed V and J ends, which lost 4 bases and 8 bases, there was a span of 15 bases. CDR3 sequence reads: CASSSRIYAYEQFF. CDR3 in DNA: TGTGCCAGCAGTTCTAGAATCTACGCGTATGAGCAGTTCTTC.

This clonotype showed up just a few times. CDR3 coding DNA: TGTGCCAGCAGGATACACCGGGACAGGGGGGATGAGCAGTTCTTC. It is translated as CASRIHRDRGDEQFF. The chain is built from TRBV6-1 and TRBJ2-1; TRBD1 aligns across 11 bases. Germline trimming cut 6 bases from V and 8 bases from J; bases unmatched to any gene: 9. CDR3 size: 15 residues. Germline V gene sequence: CDR1 MNHNS, CDR2 SASEGT.

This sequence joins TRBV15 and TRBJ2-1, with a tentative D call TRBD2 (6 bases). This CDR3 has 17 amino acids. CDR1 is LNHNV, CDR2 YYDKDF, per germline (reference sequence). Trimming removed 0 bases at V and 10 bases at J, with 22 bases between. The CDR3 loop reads CATSRDFSGPGGLEQFF. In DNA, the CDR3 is TGTGCCACCAGCAGAGACTTTAGCGGACCCGGAGGGTTGGAGCAGTTCTTC.

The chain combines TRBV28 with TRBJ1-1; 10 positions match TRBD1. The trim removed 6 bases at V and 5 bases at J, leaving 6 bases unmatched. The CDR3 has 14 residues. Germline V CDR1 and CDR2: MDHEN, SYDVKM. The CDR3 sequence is CASSGTGVYTEAFF. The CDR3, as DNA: TGTGCCAGCAGCGGGACAGGGGTCTATACTGAAGCTTTCTTT.

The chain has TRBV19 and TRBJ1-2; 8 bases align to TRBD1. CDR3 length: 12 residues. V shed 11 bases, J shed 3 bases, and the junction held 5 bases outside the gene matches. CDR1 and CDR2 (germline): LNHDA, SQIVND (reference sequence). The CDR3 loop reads CACKQGDYGYTF. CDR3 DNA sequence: TGTGCCTGCAAACAGGGGGACTATGGCTACACCTTC.

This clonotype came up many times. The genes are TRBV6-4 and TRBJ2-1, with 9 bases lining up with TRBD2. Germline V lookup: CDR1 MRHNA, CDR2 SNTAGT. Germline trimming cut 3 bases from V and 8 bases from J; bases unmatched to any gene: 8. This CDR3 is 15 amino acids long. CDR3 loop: CASSEAVAGGDEQFF. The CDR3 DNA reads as TGTGCCAGCAGTGAGGCGGTGGCGGGAGGGGATGAGCAGTTCTTC.

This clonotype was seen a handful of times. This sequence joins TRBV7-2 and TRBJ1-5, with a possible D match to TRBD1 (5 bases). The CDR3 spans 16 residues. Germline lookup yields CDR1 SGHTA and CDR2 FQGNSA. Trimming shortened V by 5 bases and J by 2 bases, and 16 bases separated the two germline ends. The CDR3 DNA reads TGTGCCAGCAGCGCAGCAGGGACGTGGGGCAATCAGCCCCAGCATTTT. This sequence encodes CASSAAGTWGNQPQHF.

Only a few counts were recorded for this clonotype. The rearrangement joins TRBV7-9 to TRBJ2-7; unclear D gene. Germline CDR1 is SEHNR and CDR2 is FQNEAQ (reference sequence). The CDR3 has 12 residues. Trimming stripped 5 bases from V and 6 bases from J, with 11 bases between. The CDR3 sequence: CASSPLLSEQYF. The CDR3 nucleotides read TGTGCCAGCAGCCCTCTCCTTAGCGAGCAGTACTTC.

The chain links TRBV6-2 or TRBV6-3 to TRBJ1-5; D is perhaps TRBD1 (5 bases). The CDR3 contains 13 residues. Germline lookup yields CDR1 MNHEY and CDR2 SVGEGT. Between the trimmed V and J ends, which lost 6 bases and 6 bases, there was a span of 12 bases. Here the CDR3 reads CASSPGRTQPQHF. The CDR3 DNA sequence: TGTGCCAGCAGCCCAGGGAGAACTCAGCCCCAGCATTTT.

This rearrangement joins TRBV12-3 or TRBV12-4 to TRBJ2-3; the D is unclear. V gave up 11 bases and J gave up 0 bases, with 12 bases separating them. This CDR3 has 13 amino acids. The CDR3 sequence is CAASLFSTDTQYF. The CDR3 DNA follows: TGTGCCGCCTCCCTGTTCAGCACAGATACGCAGTATTTT.

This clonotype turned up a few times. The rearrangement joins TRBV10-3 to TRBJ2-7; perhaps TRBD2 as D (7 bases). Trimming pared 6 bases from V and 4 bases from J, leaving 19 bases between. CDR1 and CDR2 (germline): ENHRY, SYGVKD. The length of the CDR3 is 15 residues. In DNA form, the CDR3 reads TGTGCCATCAGCGGGGGCGGATCGGGGGGTTACGAGCAGTACTTC. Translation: CAISGGGSGGYEQYF.